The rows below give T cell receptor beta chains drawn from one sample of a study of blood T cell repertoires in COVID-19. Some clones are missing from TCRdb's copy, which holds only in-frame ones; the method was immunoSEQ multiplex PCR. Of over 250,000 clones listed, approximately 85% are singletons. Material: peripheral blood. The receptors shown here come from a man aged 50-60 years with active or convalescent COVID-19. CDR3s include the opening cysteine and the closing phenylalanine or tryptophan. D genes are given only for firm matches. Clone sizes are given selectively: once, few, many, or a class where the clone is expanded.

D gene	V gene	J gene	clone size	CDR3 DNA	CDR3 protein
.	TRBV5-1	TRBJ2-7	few	TGCGCCAGCAGCTTACTTTCGGGGGAAGAGCAGTACTTC	CASSLLSGEEQYF
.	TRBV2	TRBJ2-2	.	TGTGCCAGCAGTGATTTGGTGGACAGAACTACCGGGGAGCTGTTTTTT	CASSDLVDRTTGELFF
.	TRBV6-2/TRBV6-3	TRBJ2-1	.	TGTGCCAGCAGTTACAGGGGGCAAGGGGGGTACAATGAGCAGTTCTTC	CASSYRGQGGYNEQFF
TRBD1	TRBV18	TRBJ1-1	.	TGTGCCAGCTCACCACCGAGGGGGACAGGGGGCGTGAACACTGAAGCTTTCTTT	CASSPPRGTGGVNTEAFF
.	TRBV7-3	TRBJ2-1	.	TGTGCCAGCAGCCTGAGCGGAAGCTCCTACAATGAGCAGTTCTTC	CASSLSGSSYNEQFF
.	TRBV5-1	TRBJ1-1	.	TGCGCCAGCAGCTGGGGGGGATACGATGGCACTGAAGCTTTCTTT	CASSWGGYDGTEAFF
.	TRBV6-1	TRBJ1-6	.	TGTGCCAGCAGTGAAGAGGCTGGAGGGGTTATTAATTCACCCCTCCACTTT	CASSEEAGGVINSPLHF
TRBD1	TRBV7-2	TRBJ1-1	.	TGTGCCAGCAGCCCGGACAGGCAAGCTTTCTTT	CASSPDRQAFF
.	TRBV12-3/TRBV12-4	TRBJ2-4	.	TGTGCCAGCAGTTTACTAGCCGGCATTCAGTACTTC	CASSLLAGIQYF
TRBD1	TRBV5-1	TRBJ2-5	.	TGCGCCAGCGCGACAGGGGTGGTCGAGACCCAGTACTTC	CASATGVVETQYF
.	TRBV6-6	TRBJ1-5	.	TGTGCCAGCAGTTACTCGTTAAATCAGCCCCAGCATTTT	CASSYSLNQPQHF
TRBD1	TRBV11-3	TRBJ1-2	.	TGTGCCAGCAGCTTCGACAGGGGTTCCTTAAACTATGGCTACACCTTC	CASSFDRGSLNYGYTF
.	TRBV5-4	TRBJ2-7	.	TGTGCCAGCAGCTCCAGCTCCTACGAGCAGTACTTC	CASSSSSYEQYF
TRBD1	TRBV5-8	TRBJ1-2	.	TGTGCCAGCAGCTGGCAGGGGGGCTATGGCTACACCTTC	CASSWQGGYGYTF
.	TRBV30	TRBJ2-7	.	TGTGCCTGGAGTGTACGAAGCAACCTCGCCGAGCAGTACTTC	CAWSVRSNLAEQYF
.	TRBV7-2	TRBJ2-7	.	TGTGCCAGCAGCTTCCAGGGTGGATTTCCGATAAGCTACGAGCAGTACTTC	CASSFQGGFPISYEQYF
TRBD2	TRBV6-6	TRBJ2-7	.	TGTGCCAGCAGTTACTCGACTAGCAGAGAGTACGAGCAGTACTTC	CASSYSTSREYEQYF
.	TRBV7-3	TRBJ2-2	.	TGTGCCAGCAGCCGGGATTCCGGGGAGCTGTTTTTT	CASSRDSGELFF
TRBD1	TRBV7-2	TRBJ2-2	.	TGTGCCAGCAGCCTGGACAGGGGGAGCACCGGGGAGCTGTTTTTT	CASSLDRGSTGELFF
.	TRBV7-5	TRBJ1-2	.	TGTGTCAGAAGTATAGGGACAGGGAACTATGGCTACACCTTC	CVRSIGTGNYGYTF
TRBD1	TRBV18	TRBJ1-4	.	TGTGCCAGCTCACCCTGGGGACAGGGGAATGAAAAACTGTTTTTT	CASSPWGQGNEKLFF
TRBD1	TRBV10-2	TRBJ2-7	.	TGCGCCAGCAGGGACAGGGACAACGAGCAGTACTTC	CASRDRDNEQYF
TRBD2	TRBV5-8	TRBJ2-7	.	TGTGCCAGCAGATCCGGGACTAGCGGAATTAATTCTAAACGGGTGGAGCAGTACTTC	CASRSGTSGINSKRVEQYF
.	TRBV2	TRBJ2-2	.	TGTGCCAGCAGACCCGGGGTAGCGATCGGCACCGGGGAGCTGTTTTTT	CASRPGVAIGTGELFF
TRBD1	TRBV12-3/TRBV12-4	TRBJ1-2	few	TGTGCCAGCAGTCGGACAGGGGAGAATGGCTACACCTTC	CASSRTGENGYTF